The present TCR beta chain was sequenced within a study of control samples from healthy donors and cancer patients. This clone has just one count. Assay used: immunoSEQ multiplex PCR; TCRdb lists only in-frame clones, some missing. The table shows more than 95,000 clones, with 85% to 95% occurring only once. V gave up 5 bases and J gave up 4 bases, with 9 bases separating them. There are 13 residues in the CDR3. The germline CDR1 and CDR2 sequences are MNHEY and SVGEGT. The sequencing sample was made of blood. The TCR originated in a man aged 18 to 30 in good health. The chain has TRBV6-2 or TRBV6-3 and TRBJ1-5; D not certain. CDR3 region: CASSDSGNQPQHF. DNA for the CDR3: TGTGCCAGCAGTGATTCGGGGAATCAGCCCCAGCATTTT.